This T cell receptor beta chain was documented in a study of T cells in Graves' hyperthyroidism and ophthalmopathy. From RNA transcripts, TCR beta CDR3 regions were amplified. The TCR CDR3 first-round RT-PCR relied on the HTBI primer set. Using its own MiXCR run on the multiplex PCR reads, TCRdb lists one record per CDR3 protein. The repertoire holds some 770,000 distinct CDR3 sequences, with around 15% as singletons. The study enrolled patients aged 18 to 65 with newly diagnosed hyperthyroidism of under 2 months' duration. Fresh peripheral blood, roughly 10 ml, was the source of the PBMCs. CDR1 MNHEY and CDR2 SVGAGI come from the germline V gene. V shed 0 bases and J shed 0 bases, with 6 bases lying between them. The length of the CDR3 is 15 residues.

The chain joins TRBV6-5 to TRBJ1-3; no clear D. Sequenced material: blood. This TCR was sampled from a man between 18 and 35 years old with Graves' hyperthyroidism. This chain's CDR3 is CASSYSGSSGNTIYF. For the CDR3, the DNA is TGTGCCAGCAGTTACTCGGGATCCTCTGGAAACACCATATATTTT.